The clone carrying this T cell receptor (beta chain) was recorded at least ten times. Antigen: not known. The junction and the germline gene differ at one end; a read error may be behind it. The germline CDR1 and CDR2 sequences are SNHLY and FYNNEI. CDR3 length: 14 residues. Uncontrolled infection, other autoimmune disease, pregnancy and lactation each barred patients from inclusion. Based on clinical symptoms, serum thyroxine and TRAb, thyroid ultrasound and orbital computed tomography, diagnoses were reached. The PBMCs were taken from about 10 ml of fresh peripheral blood. The source of the sample is a study of T cells in Graves' hyperthyroidism and ophthalmopathy. The study, taken as a whole, reports: Ophthalmopathy could be told apart from stable hyperthyroidism with a 13 V-J model.

RNA transcripts gave rise to amplified TCR beta CDR3 regions. A first-round RT-PCR of the TCR CDR3 used the HTBI primer set. TCRdb recomputed calls from the multiplex PCR reads with MiXCR, one row per CDR3 protein. The data show 300,000 to 450,000 distinct CDR3 sequences, 14% seen once. The clonotype was recovered from a woman under 40 with Graves' ophthalmopathy. The chain is built from TRBV2 and TRBJ1-5; 9 bases line up with TRBD1. The sequencing input was blood. The CDR3 sequence: CASREDRGNQPQHF. In DNA form, the CDR3 reads TGTGCCAGCAGAGAAGACAGGGGGAACCAGCCCCAGCATTTT.